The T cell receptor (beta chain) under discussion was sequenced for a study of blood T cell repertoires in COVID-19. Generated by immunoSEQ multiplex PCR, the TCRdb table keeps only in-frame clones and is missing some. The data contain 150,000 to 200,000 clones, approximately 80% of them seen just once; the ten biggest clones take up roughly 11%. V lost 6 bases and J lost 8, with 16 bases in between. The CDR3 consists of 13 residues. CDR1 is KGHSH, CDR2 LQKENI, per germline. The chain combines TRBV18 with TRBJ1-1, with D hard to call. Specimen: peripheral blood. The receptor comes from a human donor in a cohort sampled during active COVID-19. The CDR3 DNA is TGTGCCAGCTCCCCATTTCCCGGGTCCGAAGCTTTCTTT. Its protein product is CASSPFPGSEAFF.